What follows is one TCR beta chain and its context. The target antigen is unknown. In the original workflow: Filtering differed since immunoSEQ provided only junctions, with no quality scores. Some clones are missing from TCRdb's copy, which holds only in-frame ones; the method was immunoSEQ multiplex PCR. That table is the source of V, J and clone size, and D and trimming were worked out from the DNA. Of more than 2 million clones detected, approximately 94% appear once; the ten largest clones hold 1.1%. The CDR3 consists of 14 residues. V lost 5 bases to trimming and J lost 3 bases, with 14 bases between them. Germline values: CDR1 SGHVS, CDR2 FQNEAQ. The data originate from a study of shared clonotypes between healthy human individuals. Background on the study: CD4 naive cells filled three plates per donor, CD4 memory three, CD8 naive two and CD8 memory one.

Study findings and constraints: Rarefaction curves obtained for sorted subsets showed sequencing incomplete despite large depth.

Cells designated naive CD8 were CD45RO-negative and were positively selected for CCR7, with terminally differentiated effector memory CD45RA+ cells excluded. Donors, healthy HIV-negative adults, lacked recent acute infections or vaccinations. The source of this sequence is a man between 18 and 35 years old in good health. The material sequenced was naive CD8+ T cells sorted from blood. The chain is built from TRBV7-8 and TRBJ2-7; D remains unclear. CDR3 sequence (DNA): TGTGCCAGCAGCCCGCTGGGCCTTTACTACGAGCAGTACTTC. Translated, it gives CASSPLGLYYEQYF.